Reported below is one T cell receptor (beta chain). These data come from a study of shared clonotypes between healthy human individuals. Germline V gene data show CDR1 as MDHEN and CDR2 as SYDVKM. The CDR3 length is 18 residues. V lost 5 bases and J 2 bases, leaving 24 bases between the germline ends. A CD45RA-negative memory subset and a CD45RA+ naive subset were separated from the CD4+ cells. Assay: immunoSEQ multiplex PCR; the TCRdb copy retains only in-frame clones and omits some. This sample has some 1.1 million clones; about 72% occur once, and the top ten carry over 0.8%. The specimen sequenced was memory CD4+ T cells from PBMCs. Indicated subset: CD45RA-negative fraction. The sequence was obtained from a man aged 18 to 30 in good health. Some clones in this sample may be carry-over from other donors' samples. V usage is TRBV28 and J usage is TRBJ2-5, with D maybe TRBD2 (7 bases). In nucleotides, the CDR3 is TGTGCCAGCAGTCCCCTGGGGGTTTCGGGGGGCCGACAAGAGACCCAGTACTTC. Amino acid sequence: CASSPLGVSGGRQETQYF.